The TCR beta chain described here comes from a study of cytomegalovirus exposure and HLA in healthy donors. The junction had 4 bases not matched to a gene; V was cut back by 4 bases and J by 4 bases. The CDR3 is 14 amino acids. Germline V gene sequence: CDR1 KGHSH, CDR2 LQKENI. Both 60 Vbeta primers and 13 Jbeta primers went into the PCR. The table came from immunoSEQ multiplex PCR; TCRdb's copy has only in-frame clones and leaves some out. There are 150,000 to 200,000 clones in the sample; about 79% occur only once, and over 12% lies in the top ten. The clonotype was recovered from a man aged 45 to 65 in good health and CMV-seropositive. The sample comprised PBMCs. V is TRBV18 and J is TRBJ1-1, with 9 bases lining up with TRBD1. CDR3 coding DNA: TGTGCCAGCTCACAATCGACAGGGGGCACTGAAGCTTTCTTT. Translating gives CASSQSTGGTEAFF.